This T cell receptor beta chain originates from a study of T cell responses to AZD1222 COVID-19 vaccine. Generated by immunoSEQ multiplex PCR, the TCRdb table keeps only in-frame clones and is missing some. The table lists some 120,000 clones, 84% of them singletons. Trimming removed 4 bases at V and 0 bases at J, with 11 bases between. Germline V gene sequence: CDR1 SGHRS, CDR2 YFSETQ. This CDR3 region has 15 residues. The sequencing used peripheral blood, collected 28 days after the second AZD1222 dose. V usage is TRBV5-1 and J usage is TRBJ1-5; unclear D gene. The TCR sequence derives from an adult who received the AZD1222 COVID-19 vaccine. The DNA for the CDR3 is TGCGCCAGCAGCCCCGGGGAGGATAGCAATCAGCCCCAGCATTTT. Translating it yields CASSPGEDSNQPQHF.